Below, 20 T cell receptor beta chains from the same sample are listed, as sequenced in a study of blood T cell repertoires in COVID-19. The protocol was immunoSEQ multiplex PCR, while the TCRdb copy is restricted to in-frame clones and leaves out a portion. The sample records 110,000 to 150,000 clones, around 88% being singletons. The sequenced sample was peripheral blood. All receptors come from a man between 60 and 75 years old with active or convalescent COVID-19.

The gene calls are TRBV11-1 and TRBJ2-3; 7 bases agree with TRBD2. Germline loops: CDR1 SGHAT, CDR2 FQDESV (reference sequence). This CDR3 contains 16 residues. Trimming took 0 bases from V and 0 from J; bases not matched to a gene: 3. CDR3 amino acids: CASSLARGTSTDTQYF. For the CDR3, the DNA is TGTGCCAGCAGCTTAGCGCGGGGGACCAGCACAGATACGCAGTATTTT.

J is TRBJ1-1 and V is TRBV29-1, with 7 nucleotides matching TRBD1. Germline CDR1 reads SQVTM; CDR2 reads ANQGSEA. The junction had 3 bases not matched to a gene; V was cut back by 1 base and J by 4 bases. The CDR3 extends over 13 amino acids. CDR3 sequence (DNA): TGCAGCGTTGAAGGGCGACAGGGCACTGAAGCTTTCTTT. Amino acid sequence: CSVEGRQGTEAFF.

The chain has TRBV10-2 and TRBJ1-4; D perhaps matches TRBD1 (5 bases). Trimming shortened V by 3 bases and J by 4 bases, and 12 bases separated the two germline ends. CDR3 length: 15 amino acids. Germline V gene sequence: CDR1 WSHSY, CDR2 SAAADI. This CDR3 is CASSERRDSNEKLFF. CDR3 nucleotides: TGCGCCAGCAGTGAACGTCGAGACAGTAATGAAAAACTGTTTTTT.

The chain recombines TRBV2 with TRBJ1-5; D is ambiguous. Germline CDR1 SNHLY, CDR2 FYNNEI. CDR3 length equals 12 residues. Trimming shortened V by 7 bases and J by 2 bases, and 6 bases separated the two germline ends. DNA of the CDR3: TGTGCCAGCACCCAGGGCAATCAGCCCCAGCATTTT. This sequence encodes CASTQGNQPQHF.

The V and J genes are TRBV7-2 and TRBJ1-2; D possibly corresponds to TRBD1 (5 bases). CDR1 and CDR2 from the germline V gene are SGHTA and FQGNSA. The CDR3 spans 13 residues. The ends were cut back, 6 bases at V and 8 bases at J, with 16 bases in the middle. Here the CDR3 DNA reads TGTGCCAGCAGGTTCGGGGGTGCTACGGGCTACACCTTC. The encoded protein is CASRFGGATGYTF.

The rearrangement uses TRBV6-2 or TRBV6-3 and TRBJ2-7, with 12 bases that match TRBD2. Germline trimming cut 5 bases from V and 0 bases from J; bases unmatched to any gene: 5. This CDR3 has 16 residues. Germline V CDR1 and CDR2: MNHEY, SVGEGT. The CDR3 sequence is CASSPRTSGASYEQYF. The DNA for the CDR3 is TGTGCCAGCAGTCCACGGACTAGCGGGGCCTCCTACGAGCAGTACTTC.

This clone was observed a few times. The chain carries TRBV19 and TRBJ1-4; a possible D gene is TRBD1 (6 bases). CDR1 and CDR2 (germline): LNHDA, SQIVND (reference sequence). Trimming stripped 5 bases from V and 5 bases from J, with 15 bases between. The CDR3 sequence is 15 residues long. The CDR3 here is CASSLLQGRNEKLFF. In nucleotides, the CDR3 is TGTGCCAGTAGTCTCCTACAGGGCCGAAATGAAAAACTGTTTTTT.

The V call is TRBV7-2, the J call TRBJ1-2; tentative D call: TRBD1 (5 bases). Trimming removed 5 bases at V and 4 bases at J, with 17 bases between. CDR1 and CDR2 from the germline V gene are SGHTA and FQGNSA. The CDR3 totals 15 residues. For the CDR3, the DNA is TGTGCCAGCAGCCTGACGGGGGAGACCCTCTATGGCTACACCTTC. Amino acids: CASSLTGETLYGYTF.

The gene calls are TRBV7-8 and TRBJ2-5, with 9 bases aligning to TRBD1. Trimming cost V 1 base and J 4 bases; bases outside gene matches: 13. The CDR3 is 18 residues long. Looked up from germline, CDR1 is SGHVS and CDR2 is FQNEAQ. This CDR3 is CASSLGPGTGIYGETQYF. The CDR3 DNA sequence: TGTGCCAGCAGCTTAGGGCCCGGGACAGGGATTTATGGAGAGACCCAGTACTTC.

The chain is built from TRBV30 and TRBJ1-5; 9 bases line up with TRBD1. CDR1 is GTSNPN, CDR2 SVGIG, per germline (reference sequence). The V and J ends lost 4 bases and 5 bases, in that order; junction bases with no gene match: 9. The CDR3 has 15 residues. The CDR3 DNA is TGTGCCTGGACCCCGGGACAGGGCCTTTATCAGCCCCAGCATTTT. Translation: CAWTPGQGLYQPQHF. Combining the CDR3 with reference TRBV30 and TRBJ1-5 gives the whole variable domain SQTIHQWPATLVQPVGSPLSLECTVEGTSNPNLYWYRQAAGRGLQLLFYSVGIGQISSEVPQNLSASRPQDRQFILSSKKLLLSDSGFYLCAWTPGQGLYQPQHFGDGTRLSIL.

CDR3 in amino acids: CAIRQGIDNQPQHF. CDR3 coding DNA: TGTGCCATCAGGCAGGGAATTGACAATCAGCCCCAGCATTTT. This chain joins TRBV10-3 and TRBJ1-5; the D gene is possibly TRBD1 (5 bases). V lost 6 bases, J lost 3 bases, and 12 bases lay in between. Germline CDR1 ENHRY, CDR2 SYGVKD. The CDR3 has 14 residues.

The rearrangement joins TRBV18 to TRBJ1-2; D is unresolved. The CDR3 covers 13 residues. From germline, CDR1 is KGHSH and CDR2 LQKENI. V lost 2 bases and J lost 4, with 8 bases in between. The CDR3 sequence: CASSPSDSYGYTF. The CDR3 DNA sequence: TGTGCCAGCTCACCATCAGACTCCTATGGCTACACCTTC.

The CDR3 loop reads CASSRYRYNEQFF. CDR3 bases: TGTGCCAGCAGCCGTTACAGGTACAATGAGCAGTTCTTC. V gene TRBV14 combines with J gene TRBJ2-1; D is perhaps TRBD1 (5 bases). The CDR3 has 13 residues. Germline V CDR1 and CDR2: SGHDN, FVKESK. Trimming left V 4 bases short and J 4 bases short, with 8 bases between.

This chain joins TRBV6-5 and TRBJ1-1; 7 bases fit TRBD1. Germline V gives CDR1 MNHEY, CDR2 SVGAGI. Trimming at V came to 6 bases and at J to 4 bases, leaving 5 bases not matched to a gene. This CDR3 contains 13 residues. DNA for the CDR3: TGTGCCAGCAGGACAGGGCCCGGCACTGAAGCTTTCTTT. Its protein product is CASRTGPGTEAFF.

The V gene is TRBV6-2 or TRBV6-3, the J gene TRBJ2-7; 7 bases line up with TRBD1. The V gene end was trimmed by 7 bases and the J gene end by 3 bases; junction bases not matched to a gene: 6. CDR3 length equals 13 residues. Per germline, CDR1 MNHEY and CDR2 SVGEGT. DNA of the CDR3: TGTGCCAGCACCCCAGACAGGGACTACGAGCAGTACTTC. This encodes CASTPDRDYEQYF.

The J gene is TRBJ1-2, the V gene TRBV4-2; TRBD1 aligns across 9 bases. Trimming cost V 1 base and J 6 bases; bases outside gene matches: 6. Per germline, CDR1 LGHNA and CDR2 YNFKEQ. CDR3 length: 15 amino acids. CDR3 in DNA: TGTGCCAGCAGCCAAGTGGACAGGGGCTTAAATGGCTACACCTTC. Its protein is CASSQVDRGLNGYTF.

This sequence joins TRBV5-1 and TRBJ1-6; D is unresolved. CDR3 length: 18 residues. Trimming removed 0 bases from V and 2 bases from J, with 15 bases in between. The V gene's germline CDR1 is SGHRS and CDR2 YFSETQ. CDR3 sequence (DNA): TGCGCCAGCAGCTTGGTTGCATTTACTAGCACCTATAATTCACCCCTCCACTTT. Protein: CASSLVAFTSTYNSPLHF.

The chain carries TRBV6-2 or TRBV6-3 and TRBJ2-5; 8 nucleotides match TRBD2. The V gene end was trimmed by 6 bases and the J gene end by 10 bases; junction bases not matched to a gene: 4. The CDR3 has 11 amino acids. Germline CDR1 and CDR2: MNHEY and SVGEGT. The CDR3 DNA reads TGTGCCAGCAGCCACGGGGGGGTCCAGTACTTC. Encoded protein: CASSHGGVQYF.

The genes are TRBV6-2 or TRBV6-3 and TRBJ1-3; a possible D gene is TRBD1 (6 bases). CDR1 and CDR2 from the germline V gene are MNHEY and SVGEGT. This CDR3 spans 14 amino acids. The V gene lost 7 bases and the J gene lost 3 bases, with 13 bases spanning the gap. CDR3 bases: TGTGCCAGCACCCCGACAGGCTTTGGAAACACCATATATTTT. This gives the protein CASTPTGFGNTIYF.

V and J are TRBV7-2 and TRBJ2-6; a possible D gene is TRBD2 (5 bases). CDR3 length: 17 amino acids. V dropped 1 base and J dropped 1 base, with 11 bases sitting between them. Germline assignment: CDR1 SGHTA and CDR2 FQGNSA. The CDR3 DNA follows: TGTGCCAGCAGCTTAGAAGGCACTAGATCTGGGGCCAACGTCCTGACTTTC. Its translation is CASSLEGTRSGANVLTF.